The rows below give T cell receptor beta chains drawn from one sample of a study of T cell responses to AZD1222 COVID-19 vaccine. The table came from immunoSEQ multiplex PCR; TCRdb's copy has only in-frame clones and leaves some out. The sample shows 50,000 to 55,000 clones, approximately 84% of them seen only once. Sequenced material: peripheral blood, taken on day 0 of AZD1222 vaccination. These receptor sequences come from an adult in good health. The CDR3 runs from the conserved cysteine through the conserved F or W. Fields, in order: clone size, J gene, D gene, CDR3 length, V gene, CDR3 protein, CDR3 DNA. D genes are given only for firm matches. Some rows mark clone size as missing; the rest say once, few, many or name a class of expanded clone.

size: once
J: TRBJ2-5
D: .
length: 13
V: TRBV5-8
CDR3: CASRNRAQETQYF
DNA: TGTGCCAGCAGGAACAGGGCTCAGGAGACCCAGTACTTC

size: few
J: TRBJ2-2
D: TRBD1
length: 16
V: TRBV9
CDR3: CASSVVAQGRPGELFF
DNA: TGTGCCAGCAGCGTAGTGGCACAGGGGCGGCCCGGGGAGCTGTTTTTT

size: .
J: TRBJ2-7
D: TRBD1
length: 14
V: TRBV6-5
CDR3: CASNQDRGDYEQYF
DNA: TGTGCCAGCAATCAGGACAGGGGGGACTACGAGCAGTACTTC

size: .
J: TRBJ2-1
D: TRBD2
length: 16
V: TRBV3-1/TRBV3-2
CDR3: CASSQKAGGVYNEQFF
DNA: TGTGCCAGCAGCCAAAAAGCGGGAGGTGTTTACAATGAGCAGTTCTTC

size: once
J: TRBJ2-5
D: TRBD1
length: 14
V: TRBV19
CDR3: CASSPTGVGETQYF
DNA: TGTGCCAGTAGCCCTACAGGGGTTGGGGAGACCCAGTACTTC

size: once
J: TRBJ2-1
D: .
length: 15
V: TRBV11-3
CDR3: CASSLAAGGYNEQFF
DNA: TGTGCCAGCAGCTTAGCTGCGGGTGGGTACAATGAGCAGTTCTTC

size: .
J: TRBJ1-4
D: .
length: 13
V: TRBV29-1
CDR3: CSVDSGGDEKLFF
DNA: TGCAGCGTGGACAGCGGGGGGGATGAAAAACTGTTTTTT

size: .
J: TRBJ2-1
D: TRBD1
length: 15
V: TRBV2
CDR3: CASITGTGIYNEQFF
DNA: TGTGCCAGCATTACCGGGACAGGGATATACAATGAGCAGTTCTTC

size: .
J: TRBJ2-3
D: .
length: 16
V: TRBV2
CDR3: CASRLTGVTSTDTQYF
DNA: TGTGCCAGCAGACTTACGGGGGTTACTAGCACAGATACGCAGTATTTT

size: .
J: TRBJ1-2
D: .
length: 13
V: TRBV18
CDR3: CASSRGGDYGYTF
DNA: TGTGCCAGCTCCCGGGGGGGCGACTATGGCTACACCTTC

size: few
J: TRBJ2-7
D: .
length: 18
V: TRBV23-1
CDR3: CASSLWLRLKSGFFEQYF
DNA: TGCGCCAGCAGTTTGTGGTTACGCCTAAAATCAGGGTTCTTCGAGCAGTACTTC

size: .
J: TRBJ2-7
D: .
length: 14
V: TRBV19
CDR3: CASAGKPRTYEQYF
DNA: TGTGCCAGTGCTGGTAAGCCCCGCACCTACGAGCAGTACTTC

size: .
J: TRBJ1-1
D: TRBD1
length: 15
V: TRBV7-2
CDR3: CASSLTWTGNTEAFF
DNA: TGTGCCAGCAGCCTAACTTGGACAGGTAACACTGAAGCTTTCTTT

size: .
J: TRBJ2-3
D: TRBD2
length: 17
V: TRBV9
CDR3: CASSVALGGRSTDTQYF
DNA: TGTGCCAGCAGCGTAGCCCTAGGCGGGAGAAGCACAGATACGCAGTATTTT

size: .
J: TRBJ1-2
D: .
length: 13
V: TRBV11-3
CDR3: CASSLASVRGHTF
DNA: TGTGCCAGCAGCTTAGCCAGCGTGAGGGGCCACACCTTC

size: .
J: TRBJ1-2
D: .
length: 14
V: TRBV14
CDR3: CASSHQGRYGGYTF
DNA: TGTGCCAGCAGCCATCAAGGGAGGTACGGCGGCTACACCTTC

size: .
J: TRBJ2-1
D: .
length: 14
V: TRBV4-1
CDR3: CASSQYTVYNEQFF
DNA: TGCGCCAGCAGCCAATATACCGTCTACAATGAGCAGTTCTTC

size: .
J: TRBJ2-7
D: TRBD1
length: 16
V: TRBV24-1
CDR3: CATSDSQDRRSYEQYF
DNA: TGTGCCACCAGTGACTCGCAGGACAGGCGATCGTACGAGCAGTACTTC

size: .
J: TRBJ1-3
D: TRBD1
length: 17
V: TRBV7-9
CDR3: CASSLSLQGAVGNTIYF
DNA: TGTGCCAGCAGCTTATCTCTTCAGGGGGCGGTTGGAAACACCATATATTTT

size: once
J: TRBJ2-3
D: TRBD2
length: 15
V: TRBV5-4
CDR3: CASSSGGGITDTQYF
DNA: TGTGCCAGCAGCTCCGGCGGGGGGATCACAGATACGCAGTATTTT

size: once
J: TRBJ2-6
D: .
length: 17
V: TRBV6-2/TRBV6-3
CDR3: CASSYSNPGPGANVLTF
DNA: TGTGCCAGCAGTTACTCGAACCCGGGGCCTGGGGCCAACGTCCTGACTTTC

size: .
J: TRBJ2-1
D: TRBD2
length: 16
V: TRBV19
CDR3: CASSRVGTSGYNEQFF
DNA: TGTGCCAGTAGTAGGGTGGGGACTAGCGGCTACAATGAGCAGTTCTTC

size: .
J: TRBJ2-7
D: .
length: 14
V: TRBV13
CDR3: CASSLGGTPYEQYF
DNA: TGTGCCAGCAGCTTAGGGGGGACTCCCTACGAGCAGTACTTC

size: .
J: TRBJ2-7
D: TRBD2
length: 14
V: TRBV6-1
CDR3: CASSDTGGPDEQYF
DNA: TGTGCCAGCAGTGATACGGGAGGGCCTGACGAGCAGTACTTC

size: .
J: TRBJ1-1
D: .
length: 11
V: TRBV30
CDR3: CACGRGTEAFF
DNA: TGTGCCTGTGGCCGGGGCACTGAAGCTTTCTTT

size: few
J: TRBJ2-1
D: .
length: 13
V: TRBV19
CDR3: CASSILGANEQFF
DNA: TGTGCCAGTAGTATTTTGGGGGCCAATGAGCAGTTCTTC

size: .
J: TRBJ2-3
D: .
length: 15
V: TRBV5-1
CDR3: CASSLSPGLTDTQYF
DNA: TGCGCCAGCAGCTTGTCCCCGGGGCTCACAGATACGCAGTATTTT

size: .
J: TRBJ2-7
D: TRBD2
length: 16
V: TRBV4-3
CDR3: CASSQGRAGVSYEQYF
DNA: TGCGCCAGCAGCCAAGGACGAGCGGGAGTTTCCTACGAGCAGTACTTC

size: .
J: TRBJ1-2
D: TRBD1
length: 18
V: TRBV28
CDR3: CASRYLPDRAVDVYGYTF
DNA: TGTGCCAGCAGGTACCTTCCGGACAGGGCGGTAGATGTCTATGGCTACACCTTC

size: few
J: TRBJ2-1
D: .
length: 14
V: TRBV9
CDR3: CASSVVDQKGEQFF
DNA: TGTGCCAGCAGCGTAGTTGACCAAAAAGGTGAGCAGTTCTTC

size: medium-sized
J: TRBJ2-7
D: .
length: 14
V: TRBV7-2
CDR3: CASSLVSVSYEQYF
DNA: TGTGCCAGCAGCTTAGTTTCGGTTTCCTACGAGCAGTACTTC

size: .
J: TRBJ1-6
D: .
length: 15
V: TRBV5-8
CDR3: CASSLEGRSNSPLHF
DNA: TGTGCCAGCAGCTTGGAGGGGCGTAGTAATTCACCCCTCCACTTT

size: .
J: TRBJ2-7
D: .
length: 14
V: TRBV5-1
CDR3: CASKPRAISYEQYF
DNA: TGCGCCAGCAAACCCCGGGCCATCTCCTACGAGCAGTACTTC

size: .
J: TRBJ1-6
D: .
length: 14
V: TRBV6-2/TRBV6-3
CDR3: CASSYRGPDSPLHF
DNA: TGTGCCAGCAGTTACAGGGGACCCGATTCACCCCTCCACTTT

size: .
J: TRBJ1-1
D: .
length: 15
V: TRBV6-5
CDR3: CASTRSREVNTEAFF
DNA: TGTGCCAGCACCAGATCCAGGGAGGTGAACACTGAAGCTTTCTTT

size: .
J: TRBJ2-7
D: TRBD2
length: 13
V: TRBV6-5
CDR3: CASRDSGILEQYF
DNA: TGTGCCAGCAGGGATAGCGGGATACTCGAGCAGTACTTC

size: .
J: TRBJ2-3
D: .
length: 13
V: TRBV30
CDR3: CAWSVGRADTQYF
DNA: TGTGCCTGGAGTGTAGGTCGGGCAGATACGCAGTATTTT

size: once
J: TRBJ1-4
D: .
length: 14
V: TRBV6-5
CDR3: CASSYNREEEKLFF
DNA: TGTGCCAGCAGTTACAACAGAGAAGAAGAAAAACTGTTTTTT

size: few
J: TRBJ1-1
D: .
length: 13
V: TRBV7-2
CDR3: CASSLGVTTEAFF
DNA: TGTGCCAGCAGCTTGGGTGTTACGACTGAAGCTTTCTTT

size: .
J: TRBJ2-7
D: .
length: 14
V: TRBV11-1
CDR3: CASSFIGSSYEQYF
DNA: TGTGCCAGCAGCTTTATCGGGAGCTCCTACGAGCAGTACTTC

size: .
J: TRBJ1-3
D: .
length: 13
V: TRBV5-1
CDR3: CASSKTGLNTIYF
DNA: TGCGCCAGCAGCAAGACAGGTCTAAACACCATATATTTT

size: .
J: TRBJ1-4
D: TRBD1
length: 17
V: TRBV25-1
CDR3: CASSEYLRGTGSRKLFF
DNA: TGTGCCAGCAGTGAATACTTGAGAGGGACAGGGTCCCGAAAACTGTTTTTT

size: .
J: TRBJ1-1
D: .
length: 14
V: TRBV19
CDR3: CASSMSVANTEAFF
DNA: TGTGCCAGTAGTATGAGTGTCGCGAACACTGAAGCTTTCTTT

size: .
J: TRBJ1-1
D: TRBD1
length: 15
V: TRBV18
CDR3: CASSDRTGGVTEAFF
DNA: TGTGCCAGCTCAGACAGGACAGGGGGCGTTACTGAAGCTTTCTTT

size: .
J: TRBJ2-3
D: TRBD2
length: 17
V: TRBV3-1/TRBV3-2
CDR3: CASSQDQLAEGGDTQYF
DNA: TGTGCCAGCAGCCAAGATCAGCTAGCGGAGGGTGGAGATACGCAGTATTTT

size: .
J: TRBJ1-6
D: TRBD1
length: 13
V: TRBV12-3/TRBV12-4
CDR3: CASRRDRTSPLHF
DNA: TGTGCCAGCAGGAGGGACAGAACTTCACCCCTCCACTTT

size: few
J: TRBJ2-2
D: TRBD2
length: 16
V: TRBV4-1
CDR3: CASSLSGLANTGELFF
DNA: TGCGCCAGCAGCCTCTCGGGACTAGCAAACACCGGGGAGCTGTTTTTT

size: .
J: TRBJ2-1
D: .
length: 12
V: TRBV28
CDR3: CASRRRSNEQFF
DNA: TGTGCCAGCAGACGGAGAAGCAATGAGCAGTTCTTC

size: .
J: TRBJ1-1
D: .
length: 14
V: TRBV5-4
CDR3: CASSLDQGNTEAFF
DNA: TGTGCCAGCAGCTTGGATCAGGGTAACACTGAAGCTTTCTTT

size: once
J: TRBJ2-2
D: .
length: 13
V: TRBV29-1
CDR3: CSGYRENTGELFF
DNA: TGCAGCGGATACAGGGAGAACACCGGGGAGCTGTTTTTT

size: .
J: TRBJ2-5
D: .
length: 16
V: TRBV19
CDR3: CASSMDGKGGEETQYF
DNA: TGTGCCAGTAGTATGGATGGGAAGGGCGGAGAAGAGACCCAGTACTTC

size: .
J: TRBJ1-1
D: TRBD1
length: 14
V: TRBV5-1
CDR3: CASSLDRGNTEAFF
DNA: TGCGCCAGCAGCCTGGACAGGGGCAACACTGAAGCTTTCTTT

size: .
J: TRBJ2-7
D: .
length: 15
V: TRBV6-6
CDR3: CASSPRQAAGYEQYF
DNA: TGTGCCAGCAGTCCCCGACAGGCGGCGGGCTACGAGCAGTACTTC